This T cell receptor (beta chain) appears in the sequencing data of a study of blood T cells in healthy people across ages. Findings and limits, study-wide: Lack of knowledge of donor CMV status possibly confounded expanded clonotype changes. Relative to aged donors, long-lived donors carried more naive CD4+ cells and displayed higher diversity.

The second PCR ran about 6 to 11 cycles with a sample-barcoded 5' primer and J-beta primers. With 12 random nucleotides, a template-switch adaptor tagged each individual cDNA molecule. From the 5' RACE reads, TCRdb called clonotypes with MiXCR, one entry per CDR3 protein. The sample lists about 1,800,000 distinct CDR3 sequences; about 28% were seen once. This clonotype was detected only a few times. Its target is not known. This CDR3 has 12 amino acids. Trimming shortened V by 0 bases and J by 4 bases, and 4 bases separated the two germline ends. In germline, CDR1 is SQVTM, CDR2 ANQGSEA. J is TRBJ1-3 and V is TRBV29-1; the D is unclear. The specimen was blood. The origin of this receptor is a woman aged 25 to 39 in good health. DNA for the CDR3: TGCAGCGTTGAAGATTGGGGAAACACCATATATTTT. As protein: CSVEDWGNTIYF.